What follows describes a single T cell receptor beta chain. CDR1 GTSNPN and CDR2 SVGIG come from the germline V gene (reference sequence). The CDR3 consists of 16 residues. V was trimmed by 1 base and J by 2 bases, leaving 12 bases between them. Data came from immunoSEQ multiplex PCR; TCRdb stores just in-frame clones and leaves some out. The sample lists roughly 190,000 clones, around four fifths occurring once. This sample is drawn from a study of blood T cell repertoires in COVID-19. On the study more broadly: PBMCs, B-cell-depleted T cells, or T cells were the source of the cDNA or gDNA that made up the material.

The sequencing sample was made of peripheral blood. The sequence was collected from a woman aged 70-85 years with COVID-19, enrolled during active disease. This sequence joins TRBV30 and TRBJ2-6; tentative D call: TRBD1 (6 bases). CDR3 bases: TGTGCCTGGAGTGATACAGGGTCGGCTGGGGCCAACGTCCTGACTTTC. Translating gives CAWSDTGSAGANVLTF.